Listed below are T cell receptor beta chains from one sample, sequenced in a study of cytomegalovirus exposure and HLA in healthy donors. Method: immunoSEQ multiplex PCR; TCRdb's copy keeps in-frame clones and lacks some. This sample carries approximately 210,000 clones, 75% to 80% of them seen once, and the ten largest clones take about 1.7%. Sequencing used PBMCs. The receptors were gathered from a male donor in good health and CMV-seronegative. Both conserved end residues are part of each CDR3. A D gene is named only where the DNA matches it firmly. The size entry is marked missing in some rows and otherwise reads once, few, many or a size class.

14	.	few	TRBV9	TRBJ2-7	CASSEVDKPYEQYF	TGTGCCAGCAGCGAGGTGGACAAACCCTACGAGCAGTACTTC
12	.	.	TRBV28	TRBJ2-1	CASSLMTVGQFF	TGTGCCAGCAGTTTAATGACAGTAGGGCAGTTCTTC
15	TRBD2	.	TRBV5-1	TRBJ2-7	CASSLEAGGSYEQYF	TGCGCCAGCAGCTTGGAAGCGGGAGGGTCCTACGAGCAGTACTTC
13	.	.	TRBV7-2	TRBJ2-7	CASSLGTVYEQYF	TGTGCCAGCAGCTTAGGTACCGTCTACGAGCAGTACTTC
15	.	.	TRBV6-5	TRBJ2-5	CASSYSDSITETQYF	TGTGCCAGCAGTTACTCGGACAGCATTACGGAGACCCAGTACTTC
15	.	few	TRBV6-5	TRBJ2-7	CASSYSPSFSYEQYF	TGTGCCAGCAGTTACTCCCCTAGCTTTTCCTACGAGCAGTACTTC
17	TRBD2	.	TRBV23-1	TRBJ2-2	CASRIRGLAGDTGELFF	TGCGCCAGCAGGATCAGAGGGCTAGCGGGTGATACCGGGGAGCTGTTTTTT
15	TRBD1	.	TRBV19	TRBJ1-1	CASSINQGAGTEAFF	TGTGCCAGTAGTATAAACCAGGGGGCGGGCACTGAAGCTTTCTTT
16	TRBD2	few	TRBV9	TRBJ2-2	CASSVGSGGAPGELFF	TGTGCCAGCAGCGTAGGGAGCGGGGGGGCCCCCGGGGAGCTGTTTTTT
14	.	.	TRBV7-3	TRBJ2-7	CASSPRAGFNEQYF	TGTGCCAGCAGCCCCCGGGCGGGATTTAACGAGCAGTACTTC
16	TRBD2	.	TRBV19	TRBJ2-4	CASTPGGWGAKNIQYF	TGTGCCAGTACCCCCGGGGGGTGGGGGGCCAAAAACATTCAGTACTTC
15	TRBD2	.	TRBV11-2	TRBJ2-7	CASSHGTSGEHEQYF	TGTGCCAGCAGCCACGGGACTAGCGGTGAGCACGAGCAGTACTTC
15	.	.	TRBV28	TRBJ1-2	CASSLSDSTNYGYTF	TGTGCCAGCAGTTTATCTGACAGCACAAACTATGGCTACACCTTC
13	.	.	TRBV9	TRBJ2-7	CASSVGLVDEQYF	TGTGCCAGCAGCGTAGGACTAGTAGACGAGCAGTACTTC
17	.	once	TRBV19	TRBJ2-5	CASSIGDLRAIQETQYF	TGTGCCAGTAGTATAGGGGATTTGCGGGCCATTCAAGAGACCCAGTACTTC
13	.	few	TRBV6-1	TRBJ1-5	CASSESNRGIQHF	TGTGCCAGCAGTGAAAGTAATAGGGGGATCCAGCATTTT
14	.	.	TRBV30	TRBJ2-2	CAWSPDTNTGELFF	TGTGCCTGGAGTCCTGACACCAACACCGGGGAGCTGTTTTTT
16	.	.	TRBV10-3	TRBJ2-1	CAISESGRGSYNEQFF	TGTGCCATCAGTGAGTCCGGCAGGGGCTCCTACAATGAGCAGTTCTTC